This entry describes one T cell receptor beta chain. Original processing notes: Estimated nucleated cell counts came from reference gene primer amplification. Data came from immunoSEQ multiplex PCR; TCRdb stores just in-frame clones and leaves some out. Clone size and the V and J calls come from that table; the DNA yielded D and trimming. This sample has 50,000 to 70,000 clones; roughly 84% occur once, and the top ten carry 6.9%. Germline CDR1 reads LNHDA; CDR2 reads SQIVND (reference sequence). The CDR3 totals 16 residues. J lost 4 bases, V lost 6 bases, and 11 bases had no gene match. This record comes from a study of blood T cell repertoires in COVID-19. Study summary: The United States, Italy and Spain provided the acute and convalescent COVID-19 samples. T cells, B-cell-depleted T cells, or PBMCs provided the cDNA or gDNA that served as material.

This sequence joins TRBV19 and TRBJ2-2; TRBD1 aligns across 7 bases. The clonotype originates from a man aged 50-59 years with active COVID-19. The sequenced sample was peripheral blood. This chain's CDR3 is CASSPIGGPGTGELFF. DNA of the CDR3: TGTGCCAGTAGCCCGATAGGGGGCCCGGGCACCGGGGAGCTGTTTTTT.